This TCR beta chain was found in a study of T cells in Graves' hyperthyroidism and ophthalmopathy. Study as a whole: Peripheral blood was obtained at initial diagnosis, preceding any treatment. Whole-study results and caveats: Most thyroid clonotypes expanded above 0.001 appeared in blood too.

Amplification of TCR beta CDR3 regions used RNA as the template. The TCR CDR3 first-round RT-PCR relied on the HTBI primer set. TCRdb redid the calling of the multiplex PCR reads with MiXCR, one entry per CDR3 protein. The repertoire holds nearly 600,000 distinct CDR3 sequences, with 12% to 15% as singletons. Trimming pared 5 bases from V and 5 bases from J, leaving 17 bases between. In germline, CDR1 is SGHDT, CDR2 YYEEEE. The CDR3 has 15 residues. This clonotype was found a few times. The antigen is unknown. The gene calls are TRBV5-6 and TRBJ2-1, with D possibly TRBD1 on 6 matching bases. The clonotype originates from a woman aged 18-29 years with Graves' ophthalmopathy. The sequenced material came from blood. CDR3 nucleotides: TGTGCCAGCAGGCCTAAGGGGCAGGGGAACAATGAGCAGTTCTTC. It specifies CASRPKGQGNNEQFF. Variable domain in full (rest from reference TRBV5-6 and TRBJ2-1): DAGVTQSPTHLIKTRGQQVTLRCSPKSGHDTVSWYQQALGQGPQFIFQYYEEEERQRGNFPDRFSGHQFPNYSSELNVNALLLGDSALYLCASRPKGQGNNEQFFGPGTRLTVL.